These 3 T cell receptor beta chains were sequenced from one sample in a study of blood T cell repertoires in COVID-19. Sequenced by immunoSEQ multiplex PCR; TCRdb stores in-frame clones only, minus some. The sample carries 190,000 or so clones, about nine tenths recorded once. The specimen sequenced was PBMCs or T cells enriched from blood (not recorded which). These receptors were taken from a woman under 40 who had recovered from COVID-19.

The chain couples TRBV13 to TRBJ1-1; a possible D gene is TRBD1 (5 bases). Trimming stripped 6 bases from V and 4 bases from J, with 12 bases between. Germline CDR1 is PRHDT and CDR2 is FYEKMQ (reference sequence). CDR3 length equals 13 residues. In DNA form, the CDR3 reads TGTGCCAGCAGAGGGCAGGGCAGCACTGAAGCTTTCTTT. This gives the protein CASRGQGSTEAFF.

V and J are TRBV5-1 and TRBJ2-3; D might be TRBD2 (5 bases). The CDR3 totals 14 residues. Looked up from germline, CDR1 is SGHRS and CDR2 is YFSETQ. The V gene lost 5 bases and the J gene lost 3 bases, with 13 bases spanning the gap. CDR3 amino acids: CASRDQRRTDTQYF. The CDR3 DNA follows: TGCGCCAGCAGGGACCAGCGGCGGACAGATACGCAGTATTTT.

The chain couples TRBV19 to TRBJ1-4; the D is unclear. Per the germline V gene, CDR1 is LNHDA and CDR2 is SQIVND (reference sequence). The ends were cut back, 2 bases at V and 6 bases at J, with 16 bases in the middle. This CDR3 spans 16 amino acids. The CDR3 coding sequence is TGTGCCAGTAGTATATTGAGAGGGCGAGTTGATGAAAAACTGTTTTTT. Encoded protein: CASSILRGRVDEKLFF.